Listed below are T cell receptor beta chains from one sample, sequenced in a study of cytomegalovirus exposure and HLA in healthy donors. TCRdb's table, derived via immunoSEQ multiplex PCR, lists solely in-frame clones and lacks some. The sample gives 150,000 to 200,000 clones, 80% to 85% of which show up once; about 10% is in the top ten. The specimen sequenced was PBMCs. The receptors shown here come from a young man in good health and CMV-seropositive. CDR3s leave out the opening cysteine and the closing phenylalanine or tryptophan. Fields, in order: V gene, J gene, CDR3 protein.

v_call: TRBV19; j_call: TRBJ2-3; cdr3_aa: ASSDQADLADTTDTQY
v_call: TRBV29-1; j_call: TRBJ2-3; cdr3_aa: SVVGGVTDTQY
v_call: TRBV2; j_call: TRBJ1-1; cdr3_aa: ASSRDRVPGWAF
v_call: TRBV19; j_call: TRBJ2-5; cdr3_aa: ASKVRGREDQY
v_call: TRBV7-8; j_call: TRBJ1-4; cdr3_aa: ASSLQTTNEKLF
v_call: TRBV5-5; j_call: TRBJ1-1; cdr3_aa: ASRLGGNTEAF
v_call: TRBV28; j_call: TRBJ1-4; cdr3_aa: ASSLSPRQGASATNEKLF
v_call: TRBV7-9; j_call: TRBJ1-5; cdr3_aa: ASSPGDGGIGKPQH
v_call: TRBV5-6; j_call: TRBJ2-6; cdr3_aa: ASSFWERRANVLT
v_call: TRBV6-1; j_call: TRBJ2-1; cdr3_aa: ASSEVASGPRYNEQF
v_call: TRBV9; j_call: TRBJ2-3; cdr3_aa: ASSLAGFFTDTQY
v_call: TRBV7-8; j_call: TRBJ2-2; cdr3_aa: ASSLDVQGWTGELF
v_call: TRBV9; j_call: TRBJ2-7; cdr3_aa: ASSVGGPETYEQY
v_call: TRBV9; j_call: TRBJ1-1; cdr3_aa: ASSVSWNTEAF